These 29 T cell receptor beta chains came from one sample sequenced in a study of human T cells and chemical hapten exposure. As for time point: pre-sensitization, week 0. Treatment indicated: therapeutic diphenylcyclopropenone sensitization with weekly scalp DPC. TCRdb redid the calling of the RACE reads with MiXCR, one entry per CDR3 protein. Of some 300,000 distinct CDR3 sequences in the sample, 5.5% were seen once. Sample: whole blood, taken in connection with sensitization to the hapten diphenylcyclopropenone (DPC). The receptors come from a woman in her late teens or twenties with alopecia areata. Some clones in this sample may be carry-over from other donors' samples.

This clonotype was observed a few times. The chain links TRBV12-3 or TRBV12-4 to TRBJ1-4; unclear D gene. V was clipped by 6 bases and J by 7 bases, with 15 bases between them. This CDR3 comprises 14 residues. The CDR3 DNA reads TGTGCCAGCAGCCAAGAGTCGGGAGGTGAAAAACTGTTTTTT. This codes for CASSQESGGEKLFF.

This clonotype was counted ten times or more. The rearrangement uses TRBV28 and TRBJ1-1, with TRBD1 identical over 7 bases. The V gene's germline CDR1 is MDHEN and CDR2 SYDVKM. The CDR3 extends over 14 amino acids. The V and J ends lost 5 bases and 6 bases, in that order; junction bases with no gene match: 9. This CDR3 reads CASSAPDRVAEAFF. The CDR3 nucleotides read TGTGCCAGCAGTGCCCCAGACAGGGTTGCTGAAGCTTTCTTT.

This clonotype was counted ten times or more. The chain is built from TRBV5-1 and TRBJ2-3, with 9 bases fitting TRBD2. CDR1 and CDR2 from the germline V gene are SGHRS and YFSETQ. The V gene end was trimmed by 0 bases and the J gene end by 0 bases; junction bases not matched to a gene: 8. This CDR3 spans 18 amino acids. The DNA of the CDR3 is TGCGCCAGCAGCTTGGCCTTGAGCGGGGGGCATAGCACAGATACGCAGTATTTT. It translates to CASSLALSGGHSTDTQYF.

This clonotype was counted between two and nine times. This chain links TRBV11-3 with TRBJ2-1; 10 bases map to TRBD1. Unmatched junction bases numbered 5, after V lost 1 base and J lost 2 bases. Germline CDR1 reads SGHNT; CDR2 reads YENEEA. This CDR3 comprises 17 residues. The CDR3 sequence is CASSLGTGTGAYNEQFF. CDR3 nucleotides: TGTGCCAGCAGCTTAGGAACCGGGACAGGGGCCTACAATGAGCAGTTCTTC. Variable domain in full (rest from reference TRBV11-3 and TRBJ2-1): EAGVVQSPRYKIIEKKQPVAFWCNPISGHNTLYWYLQNLGQGPELLIRYENEEAVDDSQLPKDRFSAERLKGVDSTLKIQPAELGDSAVYLCASSLGTGTGAYNEQFFGPGTRLTVL.

The V and J genes are TRBV9 and TRBJ2-5; D assignment may be TRBD1 or TRBD2 (6 bases each). Trimming pared 0 bases from V and 9 bases from J, leaving 18 bases between. The CDR3 extends over 15 amino acids. The germline V gene encodes CDR1 SGDLS and CDR2 YYNGEE. The CDR3 nucleotides are TGTGCCAGCAGCGTAGGGGCTACAGCAAGGGGGGCCCAGTACTTC. Its protein product is CASSVGATARGAQYF.

This chain joins TRBV7-2 and TRBJ2-2; 11 bases map to TRBD2. Germline CDR1 and CDR2: SGHTA and FQGNSA. V dropped 5 bases and J dropped 6; count of bases not matched to a gene: 8. The CDR3 totals 16 residues. DNA for the CDR3: TGTGCCAGCAGCAGCTCCGGGACTAGCGGCTCCGGGGAGCTGTTTTTT. Amino acids: CASSSSGTSGSGELFF.

This clonotype was observed at least ten times. The CDR3 coding sequence is TGTGCCAGCAGTGGCGCGGGTAGCACCGAAACTGGGGCCAACGTCCTGACTTTC. It is translated as CASSGAGSTETGANVLTF. The V call is TRBV6-4, the J call TRBJ2-6; the D gene is possibly TRBD2 (5 bases). Germline V gene data show CDR1 as MRHNA and CDR2 as SNTAGT. The CDR3 extends over 18 amino acids. The germline V and J ends were trimmed by 4 bases and 2 bases, with 18 bases remaining between them.

This clonotype was counted between two and nine times. The rearrangement joins TRBV29-1 to TRBJ2-7, with D uncertain. This CDR3 contains 12 residues. Germline assignment: CDR1 SQVTM and CDR2 ANQGSEA. Trimming shortened V by 2 bases and J by 5 bases, and 10 bases separated the two germline ends. The CDR3 DNA reads TGCAGCGTTGAAACGGATTCGGACGAGCAGTACTTC. This codes for CSVETDSDEQYF.

V gene TRBV19 combines with J gene TRBJ1-4, with 10 positions matching TRBD1. CDR3 size: 12 residues. With V trimmed by 11 bases and J by 8 bases, 5 bases remained unmatched. Germline CDR1 and CDR2: LNHDA and SQIVND (reference sequence). CDR3 DNA: TGTGCCGTCCGGGACAGGGGAGAAAAACTGTTTTTT. Translating gives CAVRDRGEKLFF.

This clonotype was recorded many times. The chain links TRBV18 to TRBJ2-5; D gene ambiguous. V gave up 2 bases and J gave up 0 bases, with 4 bases separating them. The V gene's germline CDR1 is KGHSH and CDR2 LQKENI. CDR3 length equals 13 residues. The CDR3 loop reads CASSPSNQETQYF. The DNA for the CDR3 is TGTGCCAGCTCACCATCCAACCAAGAGACCCAGTACTTC.

This chain joins TRBV6-5 and TRBJ1-1; no clear D. The V end was cut by 4 bases, the J end by 4 bases, with 13 bases between. The CDR3 spans 14 residues. The V gene's germline CDR1 is MNHEY and CDR2 SVGAGI. This CDR3 is CASSSTGTRTEAFF. The CDR3 DNA sequence: TGTGCCAGCAGTTCCACGGGCACCCGCACTGAAGCTTTCTTT.

CDR3 coding DNA: TGTGCCAGCAGCGTAGGGACAGGGGACACCTACGAGCAGTACTTC. This translates into CASSVGTGDTYEQYF. The genes are TRBV9 and TRBJ2-7; TRBD1 aligns across 9 bases. The V gene's germline CDR1 is SGDLS and CDR2 YYNGEE. V dropped 0 bases and J dropped 2; count of bases not matched to a gene: 3. The CDR3 runs to 15 residues.

The chain links TRBV7-9 to TRBJ2-7; 9 bases line up with TRBD2. The germline gives CDR1 SEHNR, CDR2 FQNEAQ (reference sequence). The CDR3 is 15 amino acids. The junction had 6 bases not matched to a gene; V was cut back by 1 base and J by 5 bases. The CDR3 loop is CASSLVAGGPHEQYF. CDR3 coding DNA: TGTGCCAGCAGCTTAGTCGCGGGGGGGCCTCACGAGCAGTACTTC.

This clonotype was detected many times. This chain links TRBV10-3 with TRBJ1-1; TRBD1 agrees at 7 bases. CDR3 length: 13 residues. Per germline, CDR1 ENHRY and CDR2 SYGVKD. Trimming at V came to 6 bases and at J to 0 bases, leaving 1 base not matched to a gene. CDR3 nucleotide sequence: TGTGCCATCAGGGGGACAGTGAACACTGAAGCTTTCTTT. Its protein product is CAIRGTVNTEAFF.

This clonotype showed up just a few times. The J gene is TRBJ2-1, the V gene TRBV12-3 or TRBV12-4, with unresolved D. V lost 4 bases, J lost 5 bases, and 12 bases lay in between. The CDR3 runs 14 residues. The CDR3 DNA reads TGTGCCAGCAGTTCCTCGTCAGATAACAATGAGCAGTTCTTC. This sequence encodes CASSSSSDNNEQFF.

This clonotype showed up just a few times. V gene TRBV7-6 combines with J gene TRBJ1-2; D not certain. Trimming pared 5 bases from V and 0 bases from J, leaving 13 bases between. CDR3 size: 15 residues. CDR1 SGHVS and CDR2 FNYEAQ come from the germline V gene. The CDR3 DNA reads as TGTGCCAGCAGCCCCCATGACTCCTCTAACTATGGCTACACCTTC. Protein product: CASSPHDSSNYGYTF.

The rearrangement uses TRBV4-1 and TRBJ1-4; TRBD1 matches at 10 bases. Germline V lookup: CDR1 MGHRA, CDR2 YSYEKL. There are 16 residues in the CDR3. The trim removed 1 base at V and 8 bases at J, leaving 7 bases unmatched. DNA of the CDR3: TGCGCCAGCAGCCAAGCTCCCGGGACAGGGGACGAAAAACTGTTTTTT. It specifies CASSQAPGTGDEKLFF.

This chain uses TRBV20-1 with TRBJ2-3; TRBD2 matches at 9 bases. Germline CDR1 reads DFQATT; CDR2 reads SNEGSKA (reference sequence). With V trimmed by 0 bases and J by 4 bases, 2 bases remained unmatched. This CDR3 is 14 amino acids long. The CDR3 nucleotides read TGCAGTGCTAGAGACGCGGGGGGGCCAGATACGCAGTATTTT. Protein: CSARDAGGPDTQYF.

This clonotype has at least ten counts. The chain combines TRBV6-2 or TRBV6-3 with TRBJ2-7, with D perhaps given as TRBD1 or TRBD2 (5 bases each). The V end lost 8 bases, the J end lost 2 bases, and 10 bases lay between the germline ends. Per the germline V gene, CDR1 is MNHEY and CDR2 is SVGEGT. The CDR3 is 12 residues long. The CDR3 spells CASRDVPYEQYF. The CDR3 DNA reads as TGTGCCAGCCGGGACGTACCCTACGAGCAGTACTTC.

This chain links TRBV12-3 or TRBV12-4 with TRBJ2-3; D unresolved. This CDR3 spans 16 amino acids. Trimming stripped 2 bases from V and 2 bases from J, with 14 bases between. In DNA form, the CDR3 reads TGTGCCAGCAGTTTAAATCCCAGCCAATTCACAGATACGCAGTATTTT. It translates to CASSLNPSQFTDTQYF.

CDR3 region: CASRSGTVYEQYF. CDR3 sequence (DNA): TGTGCCAGCAGATCCGGGACGGTCTACGAGCAGTACTTC. The chain joins TRBV6-1 to TRBJ2-7; the D call may be TRBD1 or TRBD2 (5 bases each). Trimming removed 6 bases from V and 3 bases from J, with 12 bases in between. This CDR3 has 13 residues. Looked up from germline, CDR1 is MNHNS and CDR2 is SASEGT.

This sequence joins TRBV20-1 and TRBJ2-4; D unclear. CDR1 and CDR2 (germline): DFQATT, SNEGSKA (reference sequence). The V gene lost 0 bases and the J gene lost 0 bases, with 15 bases spanning the gap. CDR3 length: 17 residues. This CDR3 reads CSARDGEEYPAKNIQYF. The CDR3 DNA reads as TGCAGTGCTAGAGATGGCGAAGAGTACCCAGCCAAAAACATTCAGTACTTC.

The sample holds a few counts of this clonotype. This chain uses TRBV4-3 with TRBJ2-7, with D maybe TRBD1 (6 bases). Germline V lookup: CDR1 LGHNA, CDR2 YSLEER. Trimming removed 1 base from V and 5 bases from J, with 15 bases in between. CDR3 size: 15 residues. The chain's CDR3 is CASSQVNRVGDEQYF. DNA for the CDR3: TGCGCCAGCAGCCAAGTAAACAGGGTTGGGGACGAGCAGTACTTC.

The V gene is TRBV13, the J gene TRBJ1-1; unclear D gene. This CDR3 has 15 residues. Germline CDR1 reads PRHDT; CDR2 reads FYEKMQ (reference sequence). Trimming removed 4 bases at V and 1 base at J, with 13 bases between. CDR3 bases: TGTGCCAGCAGCTCCGGAGGGCATGGGAACACTGAAGCTTTCTTT. Translation gives CASSSGGHGNTEAFF.

There are a few counts of this clonotype. The V and J genes are TRBV24-1 and TRBJ2-3; a weak D match, TRBD1 (6 bases). There are 14 residues in the CDR3. Germline-derived CDR1 and CDR2 are KGHDR and SFDVKD. Deletions cut 12 bases from V and 5 bases from J, with 20 bases between. The CDR3 DNA reads TGTGCCGATCTGAGGGGGATGGAAAAAGATACGCAGTATTTT. It encodes CADLRGMEKDTQYF.

CDR3 residues: CASGSGTGDEQYF. Written as DNA, the CDR3 is TGTGCTAGTGGTTCCGGGACAGGGGACGAGCAGTACTTC. This chain joins TRBV12-5 and TRBJ2-7; 10 bases agree with TRBD1. Trimming took 4 bases from V and 5 from J; bases not matched to a gene: 2. Germline-derived CDR1 and CDR2 are LGHNT and FRNRAP. The CDR3 sequence is 13 residues long.

This clonotype showed up many times. The J gene is TRBJ1-5, the V gene TRBV28; no firm D call. Germline V CDR1 and CDR2: MDHEN, SYDVKM. CDR3 length equals 11 residues. Trimming shortened V by 2 bases and J by 5 bases, and 1 base separated the two germline ends. CDR3 protein: CASSLHQPQHF. The CDR3 DNA reads TGTGCCAGCAGTTTACATCAGCCCCAGCATTTT.

This clonotype has at least ten counts. This chain connects TRBV19 to TRBJ1-2; 7 bases align to TRBD1. Germline V gives CDR1 LNHDA, CDR2 SQIVND (reference sequence). The CDR3 loop spans 13 amino acids. J was trimmed by 6 bases and V by 5 bases; bases with no gene match: 6. CDR3 sequence (DNA): TGTGCCAGTAGTCTACGACAGGGTGATGGCTACACCTTC. Its translation: CASSLRQGDGYTF. The full variable domain, with the rest looked up from reference TRBV19 and TRBJ1-2, is DGGITQSPKYLFRKEGQNVTLSCEQNLNHDAMYWYRQDPGQGLRLIYYSQIVNDFQKGDIAEGYSVSREKKESFPLTVTSAQKNPTAFYLCASSLRQGDGYTFGSGTRLTVV.

This clonotype appeared a few times. This chain connects TRBV6-2 or TRBV6-3 to TRBJ1-1; D call uncertain. Trimming removed 6 bases at V and 1 base at J, with 15 bases between. The CDR3 extends over 15 amino acids. The germline V gene has CDR1 MNHEY and CDR2 SVGEGT. CDR3 sequence reads: CASSPAPRWNTEAFF. CDR3 in DNA: TGTGCCAGCAGCCCGGCCCCCCGATGGAACACTGAAGCTTTCTTT.